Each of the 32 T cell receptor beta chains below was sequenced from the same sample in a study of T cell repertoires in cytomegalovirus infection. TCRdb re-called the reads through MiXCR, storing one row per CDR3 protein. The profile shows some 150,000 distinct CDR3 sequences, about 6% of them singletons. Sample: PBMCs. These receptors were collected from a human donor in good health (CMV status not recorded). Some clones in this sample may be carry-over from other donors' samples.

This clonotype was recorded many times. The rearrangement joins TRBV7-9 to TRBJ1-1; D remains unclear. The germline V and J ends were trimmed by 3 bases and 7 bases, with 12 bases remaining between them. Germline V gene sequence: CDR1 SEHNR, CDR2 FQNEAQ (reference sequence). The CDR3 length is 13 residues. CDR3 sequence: CASSFAGAREAFF. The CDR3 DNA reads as TGTGCCAGCAGCTTCGCAGGAGCCCGTGAAGCTTTCTTT.

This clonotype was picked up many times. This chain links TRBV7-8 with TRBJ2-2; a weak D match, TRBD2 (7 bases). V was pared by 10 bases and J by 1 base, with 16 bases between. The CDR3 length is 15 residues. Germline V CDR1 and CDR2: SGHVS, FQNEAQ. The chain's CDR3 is CANRRGGGNTGELFF. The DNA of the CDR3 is TGTGCCAACCGAAGAGGGGGGGGGAACACCGGGGAGCTGTTTTTT.

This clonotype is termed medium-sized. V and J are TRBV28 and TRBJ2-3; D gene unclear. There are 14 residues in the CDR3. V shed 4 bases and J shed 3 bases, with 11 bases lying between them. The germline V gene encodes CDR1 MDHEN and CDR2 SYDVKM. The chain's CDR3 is CASSSLDGTDTQYF. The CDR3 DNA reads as TGTGCCAGCAGTTCCCTCGACGGGACAGATACGCAGTATTTT.

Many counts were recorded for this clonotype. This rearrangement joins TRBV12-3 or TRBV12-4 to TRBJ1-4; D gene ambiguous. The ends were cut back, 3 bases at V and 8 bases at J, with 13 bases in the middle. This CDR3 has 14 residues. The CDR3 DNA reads TGTGCCAGCAGTTTTAAGGGTCTCGGCGAAAAACTGTTTTTT. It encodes CASSFKGLGEKLFF.

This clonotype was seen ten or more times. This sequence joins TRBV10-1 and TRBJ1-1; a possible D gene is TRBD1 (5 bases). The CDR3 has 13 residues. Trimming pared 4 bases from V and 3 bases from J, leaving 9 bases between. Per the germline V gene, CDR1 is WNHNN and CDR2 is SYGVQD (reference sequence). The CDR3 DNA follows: TGCGCCAGCAGTGCAGGGCAATACACTGAAGCTTTCTTT. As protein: CASSAGQYTEAFF.

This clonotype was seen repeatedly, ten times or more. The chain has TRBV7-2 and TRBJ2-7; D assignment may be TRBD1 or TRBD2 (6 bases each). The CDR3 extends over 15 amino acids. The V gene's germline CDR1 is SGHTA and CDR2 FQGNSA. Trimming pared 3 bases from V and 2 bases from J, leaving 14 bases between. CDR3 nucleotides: TGTGCCAGCAGCTTGGAGGGGGTCAGAGCCTACGAGCAGTACTTC. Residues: CASSLEGVRAYEQYF.

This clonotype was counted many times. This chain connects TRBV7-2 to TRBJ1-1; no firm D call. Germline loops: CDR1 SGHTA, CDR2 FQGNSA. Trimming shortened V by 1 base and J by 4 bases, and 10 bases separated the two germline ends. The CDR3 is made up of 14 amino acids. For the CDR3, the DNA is TGTGCCAGCAGCTTAGACGGGGAGGCCACTGAAGCTTTCTTT. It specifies CASSLDGEATEAFF. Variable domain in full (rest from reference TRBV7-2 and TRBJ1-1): GAGVSQSPSNKVTEKGKDVELRCDPISGHTALYWYRQSLGQGLEFLIYFQGNSAPDKSGLPSDRFSAERTGGSVSTLTIQRTQQEDSAVYLCASSLDGEATEAFFGQGTRLTVV.

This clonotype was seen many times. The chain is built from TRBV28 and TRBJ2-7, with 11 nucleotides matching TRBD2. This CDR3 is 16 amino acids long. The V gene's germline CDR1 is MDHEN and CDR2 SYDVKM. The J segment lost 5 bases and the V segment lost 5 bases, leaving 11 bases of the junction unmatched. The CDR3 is CASSQISGGAQNEQYF. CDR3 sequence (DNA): TGTGCCAGCAGTCAAATTAGCGGGGGGGCCCAGAACGAGCAGTACTTC.

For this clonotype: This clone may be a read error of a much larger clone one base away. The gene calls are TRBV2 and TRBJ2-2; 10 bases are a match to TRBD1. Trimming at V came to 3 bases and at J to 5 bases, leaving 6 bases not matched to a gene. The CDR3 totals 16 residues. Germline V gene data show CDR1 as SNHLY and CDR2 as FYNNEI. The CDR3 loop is CASSDEGTGETGELFF. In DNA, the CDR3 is TGTGCCAGCAGTGACGAAGGGACAGGGGAGACCGGGGAGCTGTTTTTT.

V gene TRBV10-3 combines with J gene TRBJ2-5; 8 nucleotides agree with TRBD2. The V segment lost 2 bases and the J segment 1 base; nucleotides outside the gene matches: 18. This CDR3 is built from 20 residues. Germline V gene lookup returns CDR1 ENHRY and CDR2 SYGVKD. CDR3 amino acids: CAISEGGGLTAEDAQETQYF. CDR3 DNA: TGTGCCATCAGTGAGGGCGGGGGGTTGACTGCGGAGGATGCCCAAGAGACCCAGTACTTC.

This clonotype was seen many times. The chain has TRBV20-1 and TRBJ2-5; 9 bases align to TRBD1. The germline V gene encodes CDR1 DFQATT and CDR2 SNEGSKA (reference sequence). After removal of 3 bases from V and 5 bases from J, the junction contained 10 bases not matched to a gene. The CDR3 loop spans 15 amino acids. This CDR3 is CSASGTGLGLETQYF. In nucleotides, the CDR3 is TGCAGTGCTAGTGGGACAGGGCTAGGTCTGGAGACCCAGTACTTC.

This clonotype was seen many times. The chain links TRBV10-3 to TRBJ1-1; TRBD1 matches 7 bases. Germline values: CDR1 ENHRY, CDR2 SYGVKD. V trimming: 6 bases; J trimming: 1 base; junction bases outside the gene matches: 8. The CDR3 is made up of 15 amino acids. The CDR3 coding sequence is TGTGCCATCAGCCCGACCGGGACAGCGAACACTGAAGCTTTCTTT. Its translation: CAISPTGTANTEAFF.

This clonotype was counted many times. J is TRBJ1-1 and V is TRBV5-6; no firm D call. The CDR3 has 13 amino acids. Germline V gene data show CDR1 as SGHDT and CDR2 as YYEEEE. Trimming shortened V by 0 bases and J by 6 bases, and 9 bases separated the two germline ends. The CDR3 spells CASSLGGTPEAFF. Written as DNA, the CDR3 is TGTGCCAGCAGCTTGGGAGGTACACCTGAAGCTTTCTTT.

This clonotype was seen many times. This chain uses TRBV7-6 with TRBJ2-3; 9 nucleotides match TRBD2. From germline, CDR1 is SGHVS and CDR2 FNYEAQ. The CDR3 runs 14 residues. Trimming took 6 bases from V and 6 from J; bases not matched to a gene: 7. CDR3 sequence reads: CASSRRGGGDTQYF. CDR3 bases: TGTGCCAGCAGTCGGCGGGGGGGGGGCGATACGCAGTATTTT.

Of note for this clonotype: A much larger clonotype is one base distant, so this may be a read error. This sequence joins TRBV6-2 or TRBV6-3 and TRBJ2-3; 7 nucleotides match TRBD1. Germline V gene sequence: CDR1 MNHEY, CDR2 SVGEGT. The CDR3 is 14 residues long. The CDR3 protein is CTSRVTGDTDTQYF. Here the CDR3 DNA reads TGTACCAGCAGAGTCACAGGGGACACAGATACGCAGTATTTT.

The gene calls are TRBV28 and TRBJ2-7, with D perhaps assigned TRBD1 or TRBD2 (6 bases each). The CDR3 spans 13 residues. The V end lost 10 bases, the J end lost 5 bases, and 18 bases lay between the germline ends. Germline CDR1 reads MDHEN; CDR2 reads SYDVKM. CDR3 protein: CATRGGPVDEQYF. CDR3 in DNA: TGTGCCACCCGTGGGGGGCCCGTAGACGAGCAGTACTTC.

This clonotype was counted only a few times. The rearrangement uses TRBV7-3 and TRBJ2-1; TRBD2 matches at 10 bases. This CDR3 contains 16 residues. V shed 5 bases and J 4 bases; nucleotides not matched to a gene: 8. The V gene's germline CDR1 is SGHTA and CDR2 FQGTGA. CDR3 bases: TGTGCCAGCAGCGCCCAAGCGGGGGGGGCATACAATGAGCAGTTCTTC. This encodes CASSAQAGGAYNEQFF.

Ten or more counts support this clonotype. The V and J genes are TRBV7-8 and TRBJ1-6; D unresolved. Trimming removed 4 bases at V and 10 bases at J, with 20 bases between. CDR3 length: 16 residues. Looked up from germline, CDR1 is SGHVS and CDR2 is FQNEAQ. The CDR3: CASSSFGRMGRSPLHF. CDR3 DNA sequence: TGTGCCAGCAGCTCGTTCGGTAGGATGGGCCGGTCACCCCTCCACTTT.

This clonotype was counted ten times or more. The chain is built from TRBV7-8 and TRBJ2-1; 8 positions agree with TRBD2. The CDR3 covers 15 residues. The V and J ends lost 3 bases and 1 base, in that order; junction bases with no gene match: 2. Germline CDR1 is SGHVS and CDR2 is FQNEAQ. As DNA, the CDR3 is TGTGCCAGCAGCTTGGTAGCGGGGTCCTACAATGAGCAGTTCTTC. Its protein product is CASSLVAGSYNEQFF. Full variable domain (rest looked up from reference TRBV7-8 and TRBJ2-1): GAGVSQSPRYKVAKRGQDVALRCDPISGHVSLFWYQQALGQGPEFLTYFQNEAQLDKSGLPSDRFFAERPEGSVSTLKIQRTQQEDSAVYLCASSLVAGSYNEQFFGPGTRLTVL.

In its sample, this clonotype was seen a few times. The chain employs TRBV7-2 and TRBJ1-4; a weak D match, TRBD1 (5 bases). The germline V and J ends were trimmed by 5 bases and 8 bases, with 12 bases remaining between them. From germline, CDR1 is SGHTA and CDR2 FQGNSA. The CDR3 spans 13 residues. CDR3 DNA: TGTGCCAGCAGCCCCCCCGGGGGGGAAAAACTGTTTTTT. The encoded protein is CASSPPGGEKLFF.

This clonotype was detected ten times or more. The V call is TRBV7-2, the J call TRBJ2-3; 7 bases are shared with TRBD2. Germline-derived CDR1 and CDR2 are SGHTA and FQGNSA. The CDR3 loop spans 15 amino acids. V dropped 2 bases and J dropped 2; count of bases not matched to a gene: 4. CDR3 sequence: CASSLRAGITDTQYF. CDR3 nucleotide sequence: TGTGCCAGCAGCTTAAGAGCGGGGATCACAGATACGCAGTATTTT.

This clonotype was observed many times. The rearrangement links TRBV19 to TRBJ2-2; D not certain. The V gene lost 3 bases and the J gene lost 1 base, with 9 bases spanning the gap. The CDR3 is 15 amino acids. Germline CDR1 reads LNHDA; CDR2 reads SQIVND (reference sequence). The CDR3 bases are TGTGCCAGTAGTATCTCCGGCAAGAACACCGGGGAGCTGTTTTTT. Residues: CASSISGKNTGELFF.

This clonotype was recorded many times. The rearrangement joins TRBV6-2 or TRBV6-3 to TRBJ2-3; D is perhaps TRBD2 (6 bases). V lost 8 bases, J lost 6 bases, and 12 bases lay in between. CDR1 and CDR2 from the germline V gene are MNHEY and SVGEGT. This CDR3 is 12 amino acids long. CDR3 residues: CASRQSGDTQYF. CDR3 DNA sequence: TGTGCCAGCCGACAAAGCGGGGATACGCAGTATTTT.

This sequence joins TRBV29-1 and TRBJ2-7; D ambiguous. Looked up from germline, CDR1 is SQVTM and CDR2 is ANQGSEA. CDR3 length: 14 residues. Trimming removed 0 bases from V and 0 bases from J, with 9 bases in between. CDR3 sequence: CSVEDYSSSYEQYF. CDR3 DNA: TGCAGCGTTGAAGACTATTCCTCCTCCTACGAGCAGTACTTC.

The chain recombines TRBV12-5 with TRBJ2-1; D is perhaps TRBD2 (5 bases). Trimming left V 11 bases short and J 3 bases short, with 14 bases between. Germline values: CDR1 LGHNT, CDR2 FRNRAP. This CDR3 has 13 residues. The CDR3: CASSTNDYNEQFF. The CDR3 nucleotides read TGTGCTTCCTCGACTAACGACTACAATGAGCAGTTCTTC.

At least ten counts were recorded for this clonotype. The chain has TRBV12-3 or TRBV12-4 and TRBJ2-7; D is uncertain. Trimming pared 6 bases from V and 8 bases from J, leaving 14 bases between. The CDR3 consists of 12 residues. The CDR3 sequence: CASSQIRDKQYF. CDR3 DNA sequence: TGTGCCAGCAGCCAAATCAGAGACAAGCAGTACTTC.

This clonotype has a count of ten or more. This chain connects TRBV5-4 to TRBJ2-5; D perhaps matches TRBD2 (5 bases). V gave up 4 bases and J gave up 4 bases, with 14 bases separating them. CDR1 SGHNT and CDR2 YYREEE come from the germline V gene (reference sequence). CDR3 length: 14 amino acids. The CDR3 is CASSRTGMLETQYF. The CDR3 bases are TGTGCCAGCAGCCGGACGGGGATGCTAGAGACCCAGTACTTC.

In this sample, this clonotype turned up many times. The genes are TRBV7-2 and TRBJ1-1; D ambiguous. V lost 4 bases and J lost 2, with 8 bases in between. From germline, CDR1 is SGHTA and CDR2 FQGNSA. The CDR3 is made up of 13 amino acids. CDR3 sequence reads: CASSSQRNTEAFF. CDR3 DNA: TGTGCCAGCAGCTCGCAGAGAAACACTGAAGCTTTCTTT.

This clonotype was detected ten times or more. CDR3 protein: CASSLAGTPITGELFF. The CDR3 DNA follows: TGTGCCAGCAGCTTAGCGGGGACACCTATCACCGGGGAGCTGTTTTTT. The rearrangement joins TRBV7-6 to TRBJ2-2; D may be TRBD1 (6 bases). Germline assignment: CDR1 SGHVS and CDR2 FNYEAQ. Trimming stripped 0 bases from V and 4 bases from J, with 12 bases between. This CDR3 has 16 amino acids. Variable domain in full (rest from reference TRBV7-6 and TRBJ2-2): GAGVSQSPRYKVTKRGQDVALRCDPISGHVSLYWYRQALGQGPEFLTYFNYEAQQDKSGLPNDRFSAERPEGSISTLTIQRTEQRDSAMYRCASSLAGTPITGELFFGEGSRLTVL.

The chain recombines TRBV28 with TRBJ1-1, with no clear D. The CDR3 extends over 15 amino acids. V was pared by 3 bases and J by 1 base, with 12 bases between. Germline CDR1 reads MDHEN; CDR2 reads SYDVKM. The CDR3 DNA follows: TGTGCCAGCAGTTTGAGTGTGGCAGCGAACACTGAAGCTTTCTTT. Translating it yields CASSLSVAANTEAFF.

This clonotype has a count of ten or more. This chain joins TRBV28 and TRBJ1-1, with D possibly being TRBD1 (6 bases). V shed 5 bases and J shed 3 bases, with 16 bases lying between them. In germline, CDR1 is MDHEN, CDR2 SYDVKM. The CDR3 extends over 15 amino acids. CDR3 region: CASSVPRDTYTEAFF. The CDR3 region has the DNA TGTGCCAGCAGTGTACCGAGGGACACCTACACTGAAGCTTTCTTT.

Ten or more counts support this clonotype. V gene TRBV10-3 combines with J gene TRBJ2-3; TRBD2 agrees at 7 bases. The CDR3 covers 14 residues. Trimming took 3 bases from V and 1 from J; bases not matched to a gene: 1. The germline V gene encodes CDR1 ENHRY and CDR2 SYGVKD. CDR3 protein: CAISDAGGTDTQYF. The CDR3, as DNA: TGTGCCATCAGTGACGCGGGGGGCACAGATACGCAGTATTTT.